Reported below is one T cell receptor beta chain. Methods used by the authors: Amplification with reference gene primers provided the estimates of nucleated cell counts. The assay was immunoSEQ multiplex PCR, and TCRdb's table has in-frame clones only and misses some. From that table come the V and J calls and clone size; the DNA was used to work out D and trimming. The sample has a few hundred thousand clones; 80% are singletons. This entry comes from a study of blood T cell repertoires in COVID-19. The V end lost 3 bases, the J end lost 5 bases, and 10 bases lay between the germline ends. The CDR3 covers 13 residues. Germline CDR1 and CDR2: KGHSH and LQKENI.

This chain joins TRBV18 and TRBJ1-2, with D unresolved. The sequenced material came from PBMCs or T cells enriched from blood (not recorded which). The TCR was taken from a man aged 25-40 years with acute COVID-19. CDR3: CASSPVDDYGYTF. The CDR3 DNA reads as TGTGCCAGCTCACCGGTAGATGATTATGGCTACACCTTC.